The sequence of this TCR beta chain was determined in a study of response to subunit inactivated influenza vaccine. Trimming pared 6 bases from V and 2 bases from J, leaving 17 bases between. CDR1 is MDHEN, CDR2 SYDVKM, per germline. This CDR3 is 16 amino acids long. This clonotype was seen a few times. TCRdb redid the calling of the RT-PCR reads with MiXCR, one entry per CDR3 protein. The data show approximately 250,000 distinct CDR3 sequences, about 12% seen once. This TCR derives from a man aged 50-60 years who received an inactivated influenza vaccine. The material sequenced was non-naive T cells sorted from PBMCs, taken 14 to 15 days before vaccination. The chain combines TRBV28 with TRBJ1-5; possible D gene TRBD1, 6 bases. The CDR3 coding sequence is TGTGCCAGCAGACTTCGGCGGGCAGGGGGCAATCAGCCCCAGCATTTT. Translation: CASRLRRAGGNQPQHF.